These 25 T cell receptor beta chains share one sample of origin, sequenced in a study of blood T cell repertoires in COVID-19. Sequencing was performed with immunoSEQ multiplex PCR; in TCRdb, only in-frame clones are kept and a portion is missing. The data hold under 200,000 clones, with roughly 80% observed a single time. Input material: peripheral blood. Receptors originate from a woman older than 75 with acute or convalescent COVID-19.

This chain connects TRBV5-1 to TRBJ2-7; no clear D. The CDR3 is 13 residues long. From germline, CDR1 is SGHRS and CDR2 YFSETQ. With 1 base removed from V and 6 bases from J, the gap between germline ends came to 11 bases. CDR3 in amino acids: CASSLSVSSEQYF. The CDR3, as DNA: TGCGCCAGCAGCTTGAGCGTCAGTAGCGAGCAGTACTTC. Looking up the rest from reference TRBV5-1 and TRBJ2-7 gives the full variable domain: KAGVTQTPRYLIKTRGQQVTLSCSPISGHRSVSWYQQTPGQGLQFLFEYFSETQRNKGNFPGRFSGRQFSNSRSEMNVSTLELGDSALYLCASSLSVSSEQYFGPGTRLTVT.

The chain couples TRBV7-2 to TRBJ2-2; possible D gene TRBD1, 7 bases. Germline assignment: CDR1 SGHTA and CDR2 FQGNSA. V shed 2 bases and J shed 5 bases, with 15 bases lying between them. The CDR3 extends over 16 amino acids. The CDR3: CASSLRAGGQTGELFF. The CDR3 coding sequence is TGTGCCAGCAGCTTACGGGCAGGGGGGCAAACCGGGGAGCTGTTTTTT.

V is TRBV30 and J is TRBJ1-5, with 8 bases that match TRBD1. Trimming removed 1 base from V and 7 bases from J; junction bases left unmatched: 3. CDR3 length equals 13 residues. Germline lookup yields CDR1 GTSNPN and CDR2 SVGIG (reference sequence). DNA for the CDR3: TGTGCCTGGAGTGATGGACAGGGCCAGCCCCAGCATTTT. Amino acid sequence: CAWSDGQGQPQHF. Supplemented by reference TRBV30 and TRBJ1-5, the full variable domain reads SQTIHQWPATLVQPVGSPLSLECTVEGTSNPNLYWYRQAAGRGLQLLFYSVGIGQISSEVPQNLSASRPQDRQFILSSKKLLLSDSGFYLCAWSDGQGQPQHFGDGTRLSIL.

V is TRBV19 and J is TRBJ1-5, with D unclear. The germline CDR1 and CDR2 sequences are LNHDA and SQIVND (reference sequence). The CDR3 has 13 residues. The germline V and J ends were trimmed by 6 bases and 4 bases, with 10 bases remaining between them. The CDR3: CASSMSLNQPQHF. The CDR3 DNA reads TGTGCCAGTAGCATGTCATTGAATCAGCCCCAGCATTTT.

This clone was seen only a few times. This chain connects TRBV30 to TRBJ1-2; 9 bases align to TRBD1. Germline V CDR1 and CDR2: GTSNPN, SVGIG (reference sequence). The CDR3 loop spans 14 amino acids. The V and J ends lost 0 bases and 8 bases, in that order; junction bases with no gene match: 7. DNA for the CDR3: TGTGCCTGGAGTGTCCCCGCCGGGACAGGGGGCTACACCTTC. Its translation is CAWSVPAGTGGYTF. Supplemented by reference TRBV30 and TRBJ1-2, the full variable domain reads SQTIHQWPATLVQPVGSPLSLECTVEGTSNPNLYWYRQAAGRGLQLLFYSVGIGQISSEVPQNLSASRPQDRQFILSSKKLLLSDSGFYLCAWSVPAGTGGYTFGSGTRLTVV.

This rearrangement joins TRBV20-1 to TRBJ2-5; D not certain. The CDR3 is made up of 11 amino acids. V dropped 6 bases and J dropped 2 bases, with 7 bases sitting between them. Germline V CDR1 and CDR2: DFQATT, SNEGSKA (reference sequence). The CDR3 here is CSAADQETQYF. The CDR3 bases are TGCAGTGCCGCAGATCAAGAGACCCAGTACTTC.

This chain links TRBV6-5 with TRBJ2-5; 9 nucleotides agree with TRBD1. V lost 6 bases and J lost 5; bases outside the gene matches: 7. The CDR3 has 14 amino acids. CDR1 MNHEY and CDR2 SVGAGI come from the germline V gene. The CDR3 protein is CASRKTGGTETQYF. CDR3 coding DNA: TGTGCCAGCAGAAAGACAGGGGGAACGGAGACCCAGTACTTC.

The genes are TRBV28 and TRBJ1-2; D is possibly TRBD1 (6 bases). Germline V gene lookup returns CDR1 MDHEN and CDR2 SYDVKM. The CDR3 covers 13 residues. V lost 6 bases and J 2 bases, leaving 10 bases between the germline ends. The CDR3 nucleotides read TGTGCCAGCAGATTTACAGGGAACTATGGCTACACCTTC. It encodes CASRFTGNYGYTF.

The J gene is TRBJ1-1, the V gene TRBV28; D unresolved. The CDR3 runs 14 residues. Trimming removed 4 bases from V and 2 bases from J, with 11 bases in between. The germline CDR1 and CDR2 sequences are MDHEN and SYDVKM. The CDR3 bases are TGTGCCAGCAGTTCTTATGCGAAAAACACTGAAGCTTTCTTT. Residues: CASSSYAKNTEAFF.

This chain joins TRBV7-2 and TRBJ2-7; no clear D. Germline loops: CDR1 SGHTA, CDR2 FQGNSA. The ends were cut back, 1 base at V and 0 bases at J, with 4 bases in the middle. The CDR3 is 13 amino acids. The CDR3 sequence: CASSLVLSYEQYF. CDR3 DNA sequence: TGTGCCAGCAGCTTAGTCCTCTCCTACGAGCAGTACTTC.

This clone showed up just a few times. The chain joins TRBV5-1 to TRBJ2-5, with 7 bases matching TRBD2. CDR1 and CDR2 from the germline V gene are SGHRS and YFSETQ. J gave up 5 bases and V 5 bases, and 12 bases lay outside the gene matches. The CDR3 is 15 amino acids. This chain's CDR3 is CASSLRRETWETQYF. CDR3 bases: TGCGCCAGCAGTCTTCGGCGGGAGACGTGGGAGACCCAGTACTTC.

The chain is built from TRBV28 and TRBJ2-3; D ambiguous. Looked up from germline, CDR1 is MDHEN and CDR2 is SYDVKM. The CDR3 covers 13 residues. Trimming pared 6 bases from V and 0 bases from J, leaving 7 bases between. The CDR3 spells CASRTSSTDTQYF. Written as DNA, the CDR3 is TGTGCCAGCAGGACATCTAGCACAGATACGCAGTATTTT. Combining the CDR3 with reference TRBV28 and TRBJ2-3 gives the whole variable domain DVKVTQSSRYLVKRTGEKVFLECVQDMDHENMFWYRQDPGLGLRLIYFSYDVKMKEKGDIPEGYSVSREKKERFSLILESASTNQTSMYLCASRTSSTDTQYFGPGTRLTVL.

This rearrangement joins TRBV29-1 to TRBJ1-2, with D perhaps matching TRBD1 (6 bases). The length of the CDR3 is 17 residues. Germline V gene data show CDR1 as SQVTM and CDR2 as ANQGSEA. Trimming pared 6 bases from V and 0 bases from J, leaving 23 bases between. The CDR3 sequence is CSVAPGGGVDANYGYTF. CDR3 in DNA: TGCAGCGTCGCCCCTGGGGGGGGCGTTGATGCTAACTATGGCTACACCTTC.

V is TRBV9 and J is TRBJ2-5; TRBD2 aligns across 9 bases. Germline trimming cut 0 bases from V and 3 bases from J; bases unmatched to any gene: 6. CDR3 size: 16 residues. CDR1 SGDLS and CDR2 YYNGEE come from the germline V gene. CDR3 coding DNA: TGTGCCAGCAGCGTAGGGAATAGCGGGGGTGAAGAGACCCAGTACTTC. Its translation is CASSVGNSGGEETQYF.

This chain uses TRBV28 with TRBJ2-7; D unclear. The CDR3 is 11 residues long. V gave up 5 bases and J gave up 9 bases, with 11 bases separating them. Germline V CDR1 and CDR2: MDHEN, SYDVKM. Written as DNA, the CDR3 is TGTGCCAGCAGTGCCGTAGTCGCGCAGTACTTC. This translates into CASSAVVAQYF. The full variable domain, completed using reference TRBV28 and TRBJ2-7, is DVKVTQSSRYLVKRTGEKVFLECVQDMDHENMFWYRQDPGLGLRLIYFSYDVKMKEKGDIPEGYSVSREKKERFSLILESASTNQTSMYLCASSAVVAQYFGPGTRLTVT.

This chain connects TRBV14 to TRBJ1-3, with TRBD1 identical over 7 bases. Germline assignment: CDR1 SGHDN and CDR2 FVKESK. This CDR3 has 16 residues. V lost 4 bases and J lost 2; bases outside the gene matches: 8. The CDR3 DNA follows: TGTGCCAGCAGCCGCTCCCTCCAGGGGGCTGGAAACACCATATATTTT. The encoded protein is CASSRSLQGAGNTIYF.

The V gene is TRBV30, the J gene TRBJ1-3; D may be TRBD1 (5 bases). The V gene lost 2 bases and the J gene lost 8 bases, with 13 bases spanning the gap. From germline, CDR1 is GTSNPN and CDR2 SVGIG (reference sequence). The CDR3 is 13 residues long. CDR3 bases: TGTGCCTGGAGTTTTGGGGCCCGGGACACCATATATTTT. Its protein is CAWSFGARDTIYF.

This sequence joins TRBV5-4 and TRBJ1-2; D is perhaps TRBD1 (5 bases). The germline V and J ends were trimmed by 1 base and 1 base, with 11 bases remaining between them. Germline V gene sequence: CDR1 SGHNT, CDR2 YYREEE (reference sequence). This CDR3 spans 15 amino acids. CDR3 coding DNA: TGTGCCAGCAGCTTGCGACAGTTAAATAACTATGGCTACACCTTC. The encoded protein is CASSLRQLNNYGYTF.

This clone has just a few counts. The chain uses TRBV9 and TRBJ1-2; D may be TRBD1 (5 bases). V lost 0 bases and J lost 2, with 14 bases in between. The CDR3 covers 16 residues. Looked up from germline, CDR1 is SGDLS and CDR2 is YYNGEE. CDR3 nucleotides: TGTGCCAGCAGCGTAGGATCGGCAGGGAGGAACTATGGCTACACCTTC. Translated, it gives CASSVGSAGRNYGYTF.

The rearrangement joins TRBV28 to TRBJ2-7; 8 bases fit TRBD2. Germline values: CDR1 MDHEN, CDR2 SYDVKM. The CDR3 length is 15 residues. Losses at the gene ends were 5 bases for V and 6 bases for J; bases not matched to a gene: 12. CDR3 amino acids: CASSATRGGEGEQYF. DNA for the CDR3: TGTGCCAGCAGTGCTACTCGGGGGGGCGAAGGCGAGCAGTACTTC.

CDR3 sequence (DNA): TGTGCCAGCAGCTTAGAATCAGGCCACGAGCAGTACTTC. This translates into CASSLESGHEQYF. This chain connects TRBV11-3 to TRBJ2-7; D not certain. The V gene lost 0 bases and the J gene lost 5 bases, with 8 bases spanning the gap. The CDR3 is 13 amino acids. Germline V gives CDR1 SGHNT, CDR2 YENEEA.

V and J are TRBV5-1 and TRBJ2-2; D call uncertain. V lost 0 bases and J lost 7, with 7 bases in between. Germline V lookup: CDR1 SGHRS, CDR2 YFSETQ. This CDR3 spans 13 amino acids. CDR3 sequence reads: CASSLGRGGELFF. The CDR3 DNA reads TGCGCCAGCAGCTTGGGCCGAGGCGGGGAGCTGTTTTTT.

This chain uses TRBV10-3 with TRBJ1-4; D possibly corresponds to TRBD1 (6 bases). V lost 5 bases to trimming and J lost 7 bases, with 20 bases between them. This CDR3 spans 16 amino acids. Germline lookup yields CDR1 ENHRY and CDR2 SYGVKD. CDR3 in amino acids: CAISPRGGQGGEKLFF. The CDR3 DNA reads TGTGCCATCAGTCCCCGGGGGGGGCAGGGCGGTGAAAAACTGTTTTTT.

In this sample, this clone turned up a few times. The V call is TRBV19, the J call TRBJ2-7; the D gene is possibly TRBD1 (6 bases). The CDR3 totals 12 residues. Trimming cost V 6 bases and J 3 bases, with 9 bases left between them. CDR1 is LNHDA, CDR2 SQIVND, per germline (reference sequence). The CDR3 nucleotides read TGTGCCAGTAGGGGGGCGTTCTACGAGCAGTACTTC. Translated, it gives CASRGAFYEQYF.

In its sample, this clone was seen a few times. Here the CDR3 DNA reads TGTGCCATCAGTGTCAGACAGGGGGCTGGTGAAAAACTGTTTTTT. This translates into CAISVRQGAGEKLFF. The V call is TRBV10-3, the J call TRBJ1-4, with 10 bases matching TRBD1. Germline values: CDR1 ENHRY, CDR2 SYGVKD. After removal of 4 bases from V and 7 bases from J, the junction contained 6 bases not matched to a gene. The CDR3 is made up of 15 amino acids.